This T cell receptor (beta chain) was documented in a study of breast tumors, draining lymph nodes, adjacent tissues (dated by TCRdb to between 2015 and 2016). In the study overall: TCR beta repertoires were compared across tumor, adjacent nontumor tissue and axillary lymph nodes obtained from breast cancer patients. In human breast cancer, the study set out to assess how tumor, surrounding tissue and draining lymph node repertoires relate to one another and whether T cells might be exchanged between them. Findings and caveats that apply to the study as a whole: Tumor T-cell repertoires showed less diversity than lymph node repertoires and more diversity than nontumor tissue repertoires, and tumor T-cell repertoires showed preferential V and J gene usage. A scenario in which most tumor T cells derive from the lymph node and then expand within tumor tissue was judged to be consistent with the data. The conclusion that tumor T cells originate in lymph nodes was framed as consistent with a hypothesis rather than directly demonstrated. In luminal-like breast cancer, tumor and nontumor tissue repertoires resembled each other significantly more than in basal-like breast cancer.

Lymph node samples were obtained from the axillary draining lymph nodes of breast cancer patients. For CDR1 and CDR2, the germline V gene lists MNHNS and SASEGT. CDR3 length: 15 amino acids, cysteine to phenylalanine. Left in the record is the CDR3 DNA by itself, 45 bases read in frame from the first base. Germline trimming: 11 bases from V, 1 base from J; junction bases outside gene matches: 11. At least ten counts were recorded for this clonotype. Its antigen remains unidentified. Per-nucleotide qualities are absent, and no much larger clonotype sits a single base away. The instrument was an Illumina HiSeq 2000. TCR beta chain libraries were generated by multiplex PCR amplification. The amplified TCR beta chain products were analyzed by high-throughput sequencing. Using fastp trimming at Q25 and MiXCR clonotype assembly, TCRdb reanalyzed the public sequencing data and kept in-frame beta chains. Rows with a matching CDR3 protein are joined into one entry that keeps the most common DNA and genes. This sample gives about 100,000 distinct CDR3 sequences in total; about 20% of them show up just once. The ten largest make up approximately 1.2% of the sample.

Recombination joined TRBV6-1 with TRBJ1-2; 9 central bases correspond to TRBD1. The sequencing input was axillary lymph node tissue. The sequence was collected from a female donor with breast cancer. Some clones in this sample may be carry-over from other donors' samples. For the CDR3, the sequence is CASRDRGVYNYGYTF. The nucleotides are TGTGCCTCTCGAGACAGGGGGGTATATAACTATGGCTACACCTTC.